These 25 T cell receptor beta chains share one sample of origin, sequenced in a study of vaccination effects on CD4 cells after COVID-19. TCRdb's table, derived via immunoSEQ multiplex PCR, lists solely in-frame clones and lacks some. Among 55,000 to 90,000 clones, around 72% were seen once, and the ten largest hold about 5%. Using viral peptide pools, the ViraFEST assay grew out antigen-specific CD4+ T cells prior to sequencing. Following a roughly eleven-day culture, CD4+ T cells were purified. It was between March and December 2020 that the person had a SARS-CoV-2 infection confirmed by PCR. Their antigen targets remain unknown. Sequencing was performed on CD4+ T cells from PBMCs cultured with HIV peptides, taken before COVID-19 vaccination. The subset is: HIV-1 Nef peptide pool negative control/reference culture. Receptor source: a human donor who had a prior SARS-CoV-2 infection.

This clone was picked up a small number of times. The genes are TRBV19 and TRBJ2-3, with 10 bases matching TRBD2. Germline loops: CDR1 LNHDA, CDR2 SQIVND (reference sequence). V gave up 4 bases and J gave up 0 bases; unmatched junction bases: 1. The CDR3 consists of 15 residues. CDR3 loop: CASSKTSGSTDTQYF. As DNA, the CDR3 is TGTGCCAGTAGTAAGACTAGCGGGAGCACAGATACGCAGTATTTT.

The chain links TRBV12-5 to TRBJ1-2, with D unresolved. The germline V and J ends were trimmed by 5 bases and 7 bases, with 8 bases remaining between them. The CDR3 length is 11 residues. Germline assignment: CDR1 LGHNT and CDR2 FRNRAP. DNA of the CDR3: TGTGCTAGTGGTCGGGAGGGTGGCTACACCTTC. It is translated as CASGREGGYTF.

The V gene is TRBV5-1, the J gene TRBJ2-5, with 9 bases matching TRBD2. The length of the CDR3 is 15 residues. The ends lost 4 bases at V and 2 bases at J; junction bases unmatched: 6. Germline loops: CDR1 SGHRS, CDR2 YFSETQ. CDR3 residues: CASSLLAGAQETQYF. DNA of the CDR3: TGCGCCAGCAGCCTATTAGCGGGGGCACAAGAGACCCAGTACTTC. The variable domain in full, with the rest retrieved from reference TRBV5-1 and TRBJ2-5, is KAGVTQTPRYLIKTRGQQVTLSCSPISGHRSVSWYQQTPGQGLQFLFEYFSETQRNKGNFPGRFSGRQFSNSRSEMNVSTLELGDSALYLCASSLLAGAQETQYFGPGTRLLVL.

The chain combines TRBV5-1 with TRBJ1-5; 8 bases are shared with TRBD1. Trimming at V came to 2 bases and at J to 4 bases, leaving 8 bases not matched to a gene. This CDR3 contains 16 residues. Germline-derived CDR1 and CDR2 are SGHRS and YFSETQ. DNA for the CDR3: TGCGCCAGCAGCTTAGGGACAGGAGGGCCAAATCAGCCCCAGCATTTT. Its protein is CASSLGTGGPNQPQHF.

V gene TRBV11-2 combines with J gene TRBJ2-7; D gene uncertain. This CDR3 region has 15 residues. Between the trimmed V and J ends, which lost 3 bases and 4 bases, there was a span of 16 bases. Germline V lookup: CDR1 SGHAT, CDR2 FQNNGV. CDR3 nucleotides: TGTGCCAGCAGCTTCGGCCCTGGAAGGATATACGAGCAGTACTTC. Translation gives CASSFGPGRIYEQYF. Combining the CDR3 with reference TRBV11-2 and TRBJ2-7 gives the whole variable domain EAGVAQSPRYKIIEKRQSVAFWCNPISGHATLYWYQQILGQGPKLLIQFQNNGVVDDSQLPKDRFSAERLKGVDSTLKIQPAKLEDSAVYLCASSFGPGRIYEQYFGPGTRLTVT.

This chain connects TRBV7-2 to TRBJ1-5; 8 nucleotides agree with TRBD1. This CDR3 is 13 amino acids long. Losses at the gene ends were 5 bases for V and 6 bases for J; bases not matched to a gene: 3. Germline V gene sequence: CDR1 SGHTA, CDR2 FQGNSA. The CDR3 protein is CASSPDRVQPQHF. The DNA of the CDR3 is TGTGCCAGCAGCCCGGACAGGGTTCAGCCCCAGCATTTT.

This chain joins TRBV5-1 and TRBJ2-7, with 8 bases matching TRBD1. CDR1 is SGHRS and CDR2 is YFSETQ in the germline V gene. The V segment lost 4 bases and the J segment 3 bases; nucleotides outside the gene matches: 6. The CDR3 is 14 residues long. The CDR3 reads CASSPGTGHYEQYF. In DNA form, the CDR3 reads TGCGCCAGCAGCCCCGGGACAGGTCACTACGAGCAGTACTTC.

The table lists this clone with a count of one. The V call is TRBV2, the J call TRBJ2-3; TRBD1 matches at 8 bases. J was trimmed by 3 bases and V by 5 bases; bases with no gene match: 10. This CDR3 has 16 amino acids. Per the germline V gene, CDR1 is SNHLY and CDR2 is FYNNEI. The CDR3 spells CASSKQQGVLTDTQYF. The CDR3 DNA reads as TGTGCCAGCAGTAAACAACAGGGGGTTTTAACAGATACGCAGTATTTT.

The J gene is TRBJ2-1, the V gene TRBV30, with 8 nucleotides matching TRBD1. The CDR3 consists of 16 residues. CDR1 GTSNPN and CDR2 SVGIG come from the germline V gene (reference sequence). V gave up 3 bases and J gave up 2 bases; unmatched junction bases: 9. The CDR3 bases are TGTGCCTGGAGCCCCCAGGGGGCTGATACCTACAATGAGCAGTTCTTC. This sequence encodes CAWSPQGADTYNEQFF.

This clone has only a few counts. This sequence joins TRBV7-9 and TRBJ1-3, with D unresolved. This CDR3 contains 15 residues. V lost 7 bases and J 0 bases, leaving 13 bases between the germline ends. CDR1 SEHNR and CDR2 FQNEAQ come from the germline V gene (reference sequence). The CDR3 region has the DNA TGTGCCAGCACCATAGGGAGGAACTCTGGAAACACCATATATTTT. This gives the protein CASTIGRNSGNTIYF.

This clone appeared a single time. CDR3: CASSSNRGKPGDRSNQPQHF. Written as DNA, the CDR3 is TGTGCCAGCAGCTCTAACCGGGGAAAACCTGGGGACAGGTCTAATCAGCCCCAGCATTTT. J is TRBJ1-5 and V is TRBV7-3, with TRBD1 matching over 8 bases. V dropped 4 bases and J dropped 4; count of bases not matched to a gene: 21. The germline CDR1 and CDR2 sequences are SGHTA and FQGTGA. This CDR3 is built from 20 residues.

The chain couples TRBV3-1 (or the pseudogene TRBV3-2) to TRBJ2-6; a possible D gene is TRBD2 (5 bases). V gave up 4 bases and J gave up 2 bases, with 15 bases separating them. This CDR3 spans 17 amino acids. Germline loops: CDR1 LGHDT, CDR2 YNNKEL (reference sequence). CDR3 nucleotides: TGTGCCAGCAGCCCACTAGTCCCTAGGACTGGGGCCAACGTCCTGACTTTC. Its translation is CASSPLVPRTGANVLTF.

The V and J genes are TRBV6-2 or TRBV6-3 and TRBJ2-7, with D unclear. Germline V CDR1 and CDR2: MNHEY, SVGEGT. The CDR3 is 11 residues long. Deletions cut 5 bases from V and 4 bases from J, with 6 bases between. The CDR3 coding sequence is TGTGCCAGCAGTAATTGGTACGAGCAGTACTTC. Its translation is CASSNWYEQYF.

This chain connects TRBV5-1 to TRBJ2-2, with 7 bases matching TRBD2. Trimming at V came to 9 bases and at J to 0 bases, leaving 5 bases not matched to a gene. Germline V gene data show CDR1 as SGHRS and CDR2 as YFSETQ. CDR3 length: 14 residues. The CDR3 reads CATGGLSNTGELFF. In DNA form, the CDR3 reads TGCGCCACCGGGGGACTATCGAACACCGGGGAGCTGTTTTTT.

The chain recombines TRBV7-9 with TRBJ2-7; 12 positions agree with TRBD2. The germline CDR1 and CDR2 sequences are SEHNR and FQNEAQ (reference sequence). CDR3 length: 15 residues. V dropped 2 bases and J dropped 7; count of bases not matched to a gene: 6. CDR3 nucleotide sequence: TGTGCCAGCAGCTTACGACTAGCGGGGGTCCGGGAGCAGTACTTC. As protein: CASSLRLAGVREQYF.

This clone was detected only a few times. V usage is TRBV7-2 and J usage is TRBJ2-7; unclear D gene. The germline V gene encodes CDR1 SGHTA and CDR2 FQGNSA. V dropped 0 bases and J dropped 0 bases, with 6 bases sitting between them. The CDR3 has 14 amino acids. The CDR3 protein is CASSLAGISYEQYF. Here the CDR3 DNA reads TGTGCCAGCAGCTTAGCGGGGATCTCCTACGAGCAGTACTTC. Looking up the rest from reference TRBV7-2 and TRBJ2-7 gives the full variable domain: GAGVSQSPSNKVTEKGKDVELRCDPISGHTALYWYRQSLGQGLEFLIYFQGNSAPDKSGLPSDRFSAERTGGSVSTLTIQRTQQEDSAVYLCASSLAGISYEQYFGPGTRLTVT.

The chain links TRBV6-5 to TRBJ1-5; a possible D gene is TRBD1 (6 bases). The germline gives CDR1 MNHEY, CDR2 SVGAGI. V was shortened by 6 bases and J by 5 bases, with 14 bases between the two germline ends. This CDR3 is 14 amino acids long. CDR3 DNA sequence: TGTGCCAGCAGCAAACAGGGTAGAGATCAGCCCCAGCATTTT. Amino acid sequence: CASSKQGRDQPQHF.

V usage is TRBV7-9 and J usage is TRBJ2-7; D remains ambiguous. The germline gives CDR1 SEHNR, CDR2 FQNEAQ (reference sequence). Deletions cut 2 bases from V and 4 bases from J, with 9 bases between. This CDR3 is 13 amino acids long. The CDR3 here is CASSLKDLYEQYF. CDR3 DNA sequence: TGTGCCAGCAGCTTAAAGGACCTTTACGAGCAGTACTTC.

The gene calls are TRBV2 and TRBJ1-5, with unresolved D. CDR1 and CDR2 (germline): SNHLY, FYNNEI. The CDR3 runs to 13 residues. V dropped 2 bases and J dropped 8 bases, with 10 bases sitting between them. The CDR3 sequence: CASSENGGEPQHF. CDR3 DNA: TGTGCCAGCAGTGAAAACGGCGGGGAGCCCCAGCATTTT. Based on the CDR3 plus reference TRBV2 and TRBJ1-5, the full variable domain is EPEVTQTPSHQVTQMGQEVILRCVPISNHLYFYWYRQILGQKVEFLVSFYNNEISEKSEIFDDQFSVERPDGSNFTLKIRSTKLEDSAMYFCASSENGGEPQHFGDGTRLSIL.

V is TRBV4-1 and J is TRBJ2-5; D not certain. V lost 2 bases and J lost 1, with 14 bases in between. Germline V CDR1 and CDR2: MGHRA, YSYEKL. This CDR3 is 16 amino acids long. For the CDR3, the DNA is TGCGCCAGCAGCCAACCGGCAGTAACGCGCCAAGAGACCCAGTACTTC. Protein sequence: CASSQPAVTRQETQYF.

The V and J genes are TRBV24-1 and TRBJ1-4, with D possibly matching TRBD1 (5 bases). Germline assignment: CDR1 KGHDR and CDR2 SFDVKD. V was trimmed by 1 base and J by 6 bases, leaving 17 bases between them. This CDR3 is built from 17 residues. CDR3: CATSDLASGRQHEKLFF. DNA of the CDR3: TGTGCCACCAGTGATTTAGCATCAGGTCGACAGCATGAAAAACTGTTTTTT.

The chain couples TRBV2 to TRBJ1-2; D perhaps matches TRBD1 (6 bases). Trimming took 4 bases from V and 4 from J, leaving 13 bases between them. CDR1 SNHLY and CDR2 FYNNEI come from the germline V gene. This CDR3 region has 14 residues. CDR3 protein: CASSGRGARYGYTF. The DNA for the CDR3 is TGTGCCAGCAGTGGGAGGGGGGCTCGCTATGGCTACACCTTC. Full variable domain (rest looked up from reference TRBV2 and TRBJ1-2): EPEVTQTPSHQVTQMGQEVILRCVPISNHLYFYWYRQILGQKVEFLVSFYNNEISEKSEIFDDQFSVERPDGSNFTLKIRSTKLEDSAMYFCASSGRGARYGYTFGSGTRLTVV.

V usage is TRBV12-3 or TRBV12-4 and J usage is TRBJ1-2, with a tentative D call TRBD1 (5 bases). Trimming stripped 6 bases from V and 8 bases from J, with 13 bases between. The CDR3 length is 12 residues. CDR3 in DNA: TGTGCCAGCAGAATGGACACCCGGGGCTACACCTTC. Translated, it gives CASRMDTRGYTF.

This clone is medium-sized by share. J is TRBJ1-5 and V is TRBV19; maybe TRBD1 (5 bases). The CDR3 runs 15 residues. V dropped 5 bases and J dropped 0 bases, with 11 bases sitting between them. Germline loops: CDR1 LNHDA, CDR2 SQIVND (reference sequence). This CDR3 is CASSSGTPSNQPQHF. CDR3 DNA sequence: TGTGCCAGTAGTTCCGGGACGCCTAGCAATCAGCCCCAGCATTTT.

The V and J genes are TRBV2 and TRBJ1-1; the match to TRBD1 covers 7 bases. Germline values: CDR1 SNHLY, CDR2 FYNNEI. CDR3 length: 13 residues. The V segment lost 6 bases and the J segment 6 bases; nucleotides outside the gene matches: 7. The CDR3 DNA is TGTGCCAGCAGGACAGGGTTAGGCGCTGAAGCTTTCTTT. Translation gives CASRTGLGAEAFF.